The clone carrying this T cell receptor (beta chain) was seen more than once but under ten times. Its antigen remains unidentified. No donor was unhealthy or non-Caucasian. The sample comes from a study of identical twins. Study results and limitations: For monozygotic twins, models underestimated out-of-frame TCR alpha sharing.

TCRdb itself ran the 5' RACE reads through MiXCR, one entry per CDR3 protein. The sample records 500,000 to 650,000 distinct CDR3 sequences, roughly 6.6% being singletons. Trimming removed 5 bases from V and 1 base from J, with 20 bases in between. The germline CDR1 and CDR2 sequences are SQVTM and ANQGSEA. This CDR3 has 16 residues. These records were also assigned to another study, of yellow fever vaccine responses in identical twins.

The sample taken for sequencing was PBMCs. The chain recombines TRBV29-1 with TRBJ1-1, with a weak D call TRBD1 (5 bases). This sequence originates from a woman aged 18-29 years in good health. The CDR3 sequence is CSVQPFVTAENTEAFF. The CDR3 coding sequence is TGCAGCGTTCAGCCTTTCGTGACAGCAGAGAACACTGAAGCTTTCTTT. Filled out from reference TRBV29-1 and TRBJ1-1, the complete variable domain reads SAVISQKPSRDICQRGTSLTIQCQVDSQVTMMFWYRQQPGQSLTLIATANQGSEATYESGFVIDKFPISRPNLTFSTLTVSNMSPEDSSIYLCSVQPFVTAENTEAFFGQGTRLTVV.